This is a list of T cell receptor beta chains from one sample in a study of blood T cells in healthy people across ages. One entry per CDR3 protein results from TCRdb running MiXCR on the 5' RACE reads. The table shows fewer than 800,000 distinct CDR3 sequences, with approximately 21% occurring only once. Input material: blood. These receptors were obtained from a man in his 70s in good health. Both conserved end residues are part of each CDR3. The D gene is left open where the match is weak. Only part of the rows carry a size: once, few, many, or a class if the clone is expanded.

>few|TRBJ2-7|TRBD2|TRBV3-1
CASSFSGTHSYEQYF
TGTGCCAGCAGCTTTAGCGGGACACACTCCTACGAGCAGTACTTC
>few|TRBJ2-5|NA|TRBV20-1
CSAIDAKETQYF
TGCAGTGCTATAGACGCGAAAGAGACCCAGTACTTC
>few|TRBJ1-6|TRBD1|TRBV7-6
CASSLAPDRVFSPLHF
TGTGCCAGCAGCTTAGCGCCCGACAGGGTATTTTCACCCCTCCACTTT
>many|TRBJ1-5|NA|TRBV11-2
CASSSRGDQPQHF
TGTGCCAGCAGCTCGAGGGGGGACCAGCCCCAGCATTTT
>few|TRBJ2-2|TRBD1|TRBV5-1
CASSGGQTTGELFF
TGCGCCAGCAGCGGGGGACAGACTACCGGGGAGCTGTTTTTT
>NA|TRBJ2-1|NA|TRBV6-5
CASSSRVVNYNEQFF
TGTGCCAGCAGTTCCCGAGTGGTTAACTACAATGAGCAGTTCTTC
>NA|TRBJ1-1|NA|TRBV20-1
CSAREGREAFF
TGCAGTGCTAGAGAAGGGAGGGAAGCTTTCTTT
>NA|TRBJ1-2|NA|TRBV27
CASSTVTNYGYTF
TGTGCCAGCTCAACAGTAACTAACTATGGCTACACCTTC
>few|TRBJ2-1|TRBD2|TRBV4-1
CASSQDTIAGGDEQFF
TGCGCCAGCAGCCAAGATACGATAGCGGGGGGTGATGAGCAGTTCTTC
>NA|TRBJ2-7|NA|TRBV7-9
CASSLEAGLGYEQYF
TGTGCCAGCAGCTTAGAGGCAGGCTTGGGATACGAGCAGTACTTC
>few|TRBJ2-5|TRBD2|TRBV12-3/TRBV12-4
CASAGEETQYF
TGTGCCAGCGCGGGAGAAGAGACCCAGTACTTC
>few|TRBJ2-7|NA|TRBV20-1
CSARDASEYEQYF
TGCAGTGCTAGAGATGCTAGCGAATACGAGCAGTACTTC
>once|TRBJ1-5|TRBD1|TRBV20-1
CSARDPAQGDNQPQHF
TGCAGTGCTAGAGACCCCGCCCAGGGGGATAATCAGCCCCAGCATTTT
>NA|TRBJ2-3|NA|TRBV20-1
CSARPTATDTQYF
TGCAGTGCCCGCCCGACAGCGACAGATACGCAGTATTTT
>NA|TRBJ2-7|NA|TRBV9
CASGGVWAYEQYF
TGTGCCAGCGGGGGCGTATGGGCCTACGAGCAGTACTTC
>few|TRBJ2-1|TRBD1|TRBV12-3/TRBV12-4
CASSFGQGEQFF
TGTGCCAGCAGTTTTGGACAGGGCGAGCAGTTCTTC
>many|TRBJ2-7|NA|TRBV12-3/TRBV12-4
CASSFPGSYEQYF
TGTGCCAGCAGTTTCCCGGGATCCTACGAGCAGTACTTC
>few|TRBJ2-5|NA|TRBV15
CATSEGQGTQETQYF
TGTGCCACCAGCGAGGGGCAGGGAACCCAAGAGACCCAGTACTTC
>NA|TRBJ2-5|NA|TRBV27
CASSLFRDSPLHFGNQETQYF
NA
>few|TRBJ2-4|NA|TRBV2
CASSALAKNIQYF
TGTGCCAGCAGTGCCCTAGCCAAAAACATTCAGTACTTC
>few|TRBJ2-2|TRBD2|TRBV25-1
CASRRAGAETGELFF
TGTGCCAGCAGGCGTGCGGGAGCGGAAACCGGGGAGCTGTTTTTT
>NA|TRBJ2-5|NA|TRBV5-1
CASSLAGERQETQYF
TGCGCCAGCAGCTTGGCCGGGGAGCGCCAAGAGACCCAGTACTTC
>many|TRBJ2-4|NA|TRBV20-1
CSAAPLDVVKNIQYF
TGCAGTGCCGCCCCCCTGGATGTTGTCAAAAACATTCAGTACTTC
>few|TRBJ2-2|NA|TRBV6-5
CASSHPTGPTGELFF
TGTGCCAGCAGTCACCCCACAGGGCCCACCGGGGAGCTGTTTTTT
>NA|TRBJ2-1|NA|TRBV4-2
CASSQDQVGVTGSYNEQFF
TGTGCCAGCAGCCAAGATCAGGTGGGGGTCACCGGCTCCTACAATGAGCAGTTCTTC
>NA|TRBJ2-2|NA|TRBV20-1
CSARDPAGAGYTGELFF
TGCAGTGCTAGAGATCCAGCCGGGGCCGGGTACACCGGGGAGCTGTTTTTT
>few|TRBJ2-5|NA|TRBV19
CASTLKGEETQYF
TGTGCCAGTACCTTAAAAGGGGAAGAGACCCAGTACTTC
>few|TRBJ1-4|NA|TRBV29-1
CSVEDRSATNEKLFF
TGCAGCGTAGAAGACAGGTCTGCAACTAATGAAAAACTGTTTTTT
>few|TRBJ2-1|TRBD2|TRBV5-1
CASSSLAGGGYNEQFF
TGCGCCAGCAGCTCACTAGCGGGAGGGGGATACAATGAGCAGTTCTTC
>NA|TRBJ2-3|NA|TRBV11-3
CASSLGRGMGTDTQYF
TGTGCCAGCAGCTTAGGACGTGGGATGGGCACAGATACGCAGTATTTT
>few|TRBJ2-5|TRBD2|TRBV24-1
CATSDLGLAGDKQETQYF
TGTGCCACCAGTGACCTGGGACTAGCGGGAGATAAACAAGAGACCCAGTACTTC
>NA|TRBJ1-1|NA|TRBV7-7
CASRPKGPVTEAFF
TGTGCTAGCAGACCGAAGGGGCCGGTTACTGAAGCTTTCTTT
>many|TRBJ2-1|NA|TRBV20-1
CSAQVGSSYNEQFF
TGCAGTGCCCAGGTCGGGAGCTCCTACAATGAGCAGTTCTTC
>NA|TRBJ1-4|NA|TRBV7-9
CASSWKGEKLFF
TGTGCCAGCAGCTGGAAGGGAGAAAAACTGTTTTTT
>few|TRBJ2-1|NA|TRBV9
CASSVGVTYNEQFF
TGTGCCAGCAGCGTGGGGGTAACCTACAATGAGCAGTTCTTC
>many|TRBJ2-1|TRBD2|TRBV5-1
CASSLAGASGNNEQFF
TGCGCCAGCAGCTTGGCCGGCGCTAGCGGAAACAATGAGCAGTTCTTC
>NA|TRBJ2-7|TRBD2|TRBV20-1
CSAIGAGGPYYEQYF
TGCAGTGCTATTGGAGCGGGAGGGCCCTACTACGAGCAGTACTTC
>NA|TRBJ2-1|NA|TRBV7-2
CASSLALSSGNEQFF
TGTGCCAGCAGCTTAGCCCTTAGTTCGGGGAATGAGCAGTTCTTC
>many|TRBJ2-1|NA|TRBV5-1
CASSLAFNEQFF
TGCGCCAGCAGCTTGGCTTTCAATGAGCAGTTCTTC
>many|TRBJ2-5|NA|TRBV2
CASSEAGSLETQYF
TGTGCCAGCAGTGAAGCGGGATCTCTGGAGACCCAGTACTTC
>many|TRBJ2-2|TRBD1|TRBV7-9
CASSLGKTGDTGELFF
TGTGCCAGCAGCTTGGGGAAGACAGGGGACACCGGGGAGCTGTTTTTT
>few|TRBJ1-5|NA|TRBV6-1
CASSPEGVLSNQPQHF
TGTGCCAGCAGCCCCGAAGGGGTCCTTAGCAATCAGCCCCAGCATTTT
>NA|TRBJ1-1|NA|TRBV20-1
CKITRGTEAFF
TGCAAAATTACAAGGGGCACTGAAGCTTTCTTT
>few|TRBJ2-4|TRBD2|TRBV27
CASSSRGLAGAKNIQYF
TGTGCCAGCAGTTCCCGCGGACTAGCGGGAGCCAAAAACATTCAGTACTTC
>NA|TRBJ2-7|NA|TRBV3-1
CASSPRLAEGYEQYF
TGTGCCAGCAGTCCCCGTCTGGCGGAGGGGTACGAGCAGTACTTC
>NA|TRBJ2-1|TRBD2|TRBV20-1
CSARSSGRVNEQFF
TGCAGTGCTAGATCCAGCGGGAGGGTAAATGAGCAGTTCTTC
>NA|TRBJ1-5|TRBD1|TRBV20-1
CSARGQGELSNQPQHF
TGCAGTGCTAGGGGACAGGGGGAGCTTAGCAATCAGCCCCAGCATTTT
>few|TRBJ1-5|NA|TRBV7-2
CASSLGLGEWQPQHF
TGTGCCAGCAGCTTAGGGTTGGGGGAGTGGCAGCCCCAGCATTTT
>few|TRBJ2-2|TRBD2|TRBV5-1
CASSNGLAGELFF
TGCGCCAGCAGCAACGGACTAGCCGGGGAGCTGTTTTTT
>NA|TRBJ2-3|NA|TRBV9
CASSVGGSGGSLSDTQYF
TGTGCCAGCAGCGTAGGGGGATCGGGGGGCTCCCTGTCCGATACGCAGTATTTT
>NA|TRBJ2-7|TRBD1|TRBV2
CASSASGTGPKQYF
TGTGCCAGCAGTGCCTCCGGGACAGGGCCCAAGCAGTACTTC
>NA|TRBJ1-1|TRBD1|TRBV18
CASSSGQGAFF
TGTGCCAGCTCATCCGGACAGGGGGCTTTCTTT
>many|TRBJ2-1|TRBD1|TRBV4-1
CASSQDGGQGAYNEQFF
TGCGCCAGCAGCCAAGATGGGGGACAGGGGGCCTACAATGAGCAGTTCTTC
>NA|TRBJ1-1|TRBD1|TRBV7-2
CASSSSSGTGTPNTEAFF
TGTGCCAGCAGCTCTTCTTCCGGGACAGGGACCCCGAACACTGAAGCTTTCTTT
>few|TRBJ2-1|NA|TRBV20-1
CSARTGSEQFF
TGCAGTGCTAGGACGGGATCTGAGCAGTTCTTC
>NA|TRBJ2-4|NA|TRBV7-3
CASSPKGGGLQNIQYF
TGTGCCAGCAGCCCCAAGGGGGGAGGGCTCCAAAACATTCAGTACTTC
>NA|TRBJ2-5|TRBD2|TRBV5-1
CASSLVSGLAQSPHQETQYF
TGCGCCAGCAGCTTGGTATCGGGACTAGCTCAGTCCCCTCACCAAGAGACCCAGTACTTC
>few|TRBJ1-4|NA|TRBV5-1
CASSTTGTANEKLFF
TGCGCCAGCAGCACCACCGGGACGGCTAATGAAAAACTGTTTTTT
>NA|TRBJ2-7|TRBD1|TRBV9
CASSDSTGLEQYF
TGTGCCAGCAGCGATTCGACAGGGCTTGAGCAGTACTTC
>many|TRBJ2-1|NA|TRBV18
CASSPTRGNEQFF
TGTGCCAGCAGCCCTACTAGGGGGAATGAGCAGTTCTTC